The 27 T cell receptor beta chains below come from one sample, sequenced in a study of T cell clonality in common variable immunodeficiency. General study findings and limits: Reportedly, TCR beta sequences from common variable immunodeficiency showed fewer deletions and N-nucleotide insertions.

The antigens for these receptors are not known. TCRdb keeps only in-frame clones here, not all; method: immunoSEQ multiplex PCR. The repertoire consists of some 34,000 clones, none detected only once. Sequenced material: peripheral blood mononuclear cells. These receptors all come from a human donor with common variable immunodeficiency.

The table lists this clone with many counts. The read terminates 3 residues ahead of where the CDR3 ends, so the germline J gene completes it. The J gene is TRBJ2-1, the V gene TRBV18, with 14 bases identical to TRBD2. The trim removed 2 bases at V and 4 bases at J, leaving 10 bases unmatched. The CDR3 is 19 residues long. CDR1 and CDR2 (germline): KGHSH, LQKENI. This chain's CDR3 is CASSPTWTSGRIVYNEQFF. The sequenced part of the CDR3 DNA is TGTGCCAGCTCACCAACTTGGACTAGCGGGAGGATTGTTTACAATGAG. Full variable domain (remainder filled in from reference TRBV18 and TRBJ2-1): NAGVMQNPRHLVRRRGQEARLRCSPMKGHSHVYWYRQLPEEGLKFMVYLQKENIIDESGMPKERFSAEFPKEGPSILRIQQVVRGDSAAYFCASSPTWTSGRIVYNEQFFGPGTRLTVL.

This clone was picked up many times. Sequencing ends 3 residues short of the CDR3 end; the germline J gene provides the rest. The rearrangement joins TRBV18 to TRBJ1-1; D is perhaps TRBD1 (5 bases). This CDR3 is 15 amino acids long. V lost 4 bases, J lost 4 bases, and 16 bases lay in between. Per germline, CDR1 KGHSH and CDR2 LQKENI. CDR3 DNA (partial): TGTGCCAGCTCACTTAGGGGCGACTCGACCACTGAA. Protein sequence: CASSLRGDSTTE. The CDR3 in its entirety is CASSLRGDSTTEAFF.

This clone was observed at least ten times. From the germline J gene comes the end of the CDR3, since the read stops 3 residues before it. V and J are TRBV29-1 and TRBJ2-1; tentatively, D is TRBD2 (6 bases). The germline CDR1 and CDR2 sequences are SQVTM and ANQGSEA. This CDR3 comprises 12 residues. V lost 3 bases and J lost 6, with 9 bases in between. CDR3 residues: CSVEYGGNEQFF. The CDR3 DNA, read in part, is TGCAGCGTTGAGTACGGGGGCAATGAG.

In regard to this clone: The CDR3 end lies 3 residues beyond the end of the read and is filled in from the germline J gene. The rearrangement joins TRBV30 to TRBJ2-7; TRBD2 matches at 9 bases. CDR1 and CDR2 from the germline V gene are GTSNPN and SVGIG (reference sequence). The CDR3 sequence is 19 residues long. V trimming: 7 bases; J trimming: 0 bases; junction bases outside the gene matches: 22. CDR3: CAFTSGWTPQRPSSYEQYF. The sequenced CDR3 bases are TGTGCCTTTACTAGCGGGTGGACTCCTCAACGCCCCAGCTCCTACGAG.

For this clone: The read comes to an end 3 residues before the CDR3 does, leaving the germline J gene to fill in the end. This sequence joins TRBV2 and TRBJ2-7; 9 bases are a match to TRBD2. Per the germline V gene, CDR1 is SNHLY and CDR2 is FYNNEI. The CDR3 spans 15 residues. V lost 5 bases and J lost 5; bases outside the gene matches: 10. This CDR3 is CASSRSSGILDEQYF. The sequenced part of the CDR3 DNA is TGTGCCAGCAGTCGCTCTAGCGGGATTCTAGACGAG.

This clone was seen at least ten times. The read finishes 3 residues shy of the CDR3 end, and the germline J gene is used to complete it. V usage is TRBV7-6 and J usage is TRBJ2-3, with D possibly TRBD2 on 5 matching bases. The CDR3 extends over 18 amino acids. Deletions cut 5 bases from V and 4 bases from J, with 25 bases between. Germline V gene lookup returns CDR1 SGHVS and CDR2 FNYEAQ. The CDR3 is CASSDYFQSPGIADTQYF. The CDR3 bases that were read are TGTGCCAGCAGCGACTACTTTCAGTCCCCGGGGATCGCAGATACG.

This clone was seen a handful of times. The read terminates 3 residues ahead of where the CDR3 ends, so the germline J gene completes it. The V gene is TRBV18, the J gene TRBJ2-3, with 7 bases matching TRBD2. The V gene's germline CDR1 is KGHSH and CDR2 LQKENI. CDR3 length: 18 residues. V shed 6 bases and J 3 bases; nucleotides not matched to a gene: 18. CDR3 residues: CASSSGLVGFVETDTQYF. The CDR3 bases that were read are TGTGCCAGCTCTAGCGGACTAGTAGGCTTCGTTGAAACAGATACG.

Ten or more counts support this clone. The CDR3 end is not reached by the read, which stops 3 residues before it; the germline J gene fills it in. The chain is built from TRBV18 and TRBJ1-5; TRBD1 matches at 10 bases. The CDR3 loop spans 15 amino acids. J was trimmed by 5 bases and V by 6 bases; bases with no gene match: 7. CDR1 KGHSH and CDR2 LQKENI come from the germline V gene. Incomplete CDR3 DNA: TGTGCCAGCTCGAGTACCGGGACAGGGGATCAGCCC. This translates into CASSSTGTGDQP. In full, the CDR3 is CASSSTGTGDQPQHF.

This clone was detected only a few times. The read is 3 residues too short to cover the CDR3 end, so that end is filled in from the germline J gene. The chain joins TRBV18 to TRBJ2-5, with D unclear. V lost 4 bases, J lost 6 bases, and 18 bases lay in between. Germline lookup yields CDR1 KGHSH and CDR2 LQKENI. The CDR3 loop spans 15 amino acids. The sequenced CDR3 bases are TGTGCCAGCTCACTTCAGGTCCAGAACAATAAGACC. Its translation: CASSLQVQNNKT. The full CDR3 is CASSLQVQNNKTQYF.

This clone showed up many times. The DNA ends 3 residues before the CDR3 does, and the rest of the CDR3 is filled in from the germline J gene. The chain joins TRBV7-2 to TRBJ1-5; D may be TRBD1 (5 bases). Trimming cost V 4 bases and J 6 bases, with 7 bases left between them. CDR3 length equals 12 residues. Per the germline V gene, CDR1 is SGHTA and CDR2 is FQGNSA. The CDR3 sequence: CASSSGGQPQHF. The CDR3 DNA, read in part, is TGTGCCAGCAGCTCGGGGGGTCAGCCC.

This clone counts as medium-sized (0.01 to 0.1%). Sequencing ends 3 residues short of the CDR3 end; the germline J gene provides the rest. The chain recombines TRBV30 with TRBJ2-3; possibly TRBD2 for D (6 bases). CDR1 and CDR2 from the germline V gene are GTSNPN and SVGIG (reference sequence). V lost 3 bases, J lost 2 bases, and 9 bases lay in between. There are 13 residues in the CDR3. The CDR3 DNA, read in part, is TGTGCCTGGAGGCGGGGATACACAGATACG. Translating it yields CAWRRGYTDT. The whole CDR3 reads CAWRRGYTDTQYF.

This clone was detected only a few times. The CDR3 end is not reached by the read, which stops 3 residues before it; the germline J gene fills it in. The chain recombines TRBV30 with TRBJ1-4; D gene ambiguous. V was pared by 8 bases and J by 8 bases, with 15 bases between. The germline V gene has CDR1 GTSNPN and CDR2 SVGIG (reference sequence). The length of the CDR3 is 12 residues. Incomplete CDR3 DNA: TGTGCCAGCGGGGTAGGGAGGGAAAAA. Amino acid sequence: CASGVGREK. The CDR3, in full, reads CASGVGREKLFF.

This clone was picked up many times. The CDR3 end is not reached by the read, which stops 3 residues before it; the germline J gene fills it in. V is TRBV7-3 and J is TRBJ2-1; perhaps TRBD2 as D (7 bases). The germline V gene has CDR1 SGHTA and CDR2 FQGTGA. CDR3 length: 14 residues. V was trimmed by 6 bases and J by 6 bases, leaving 15 bases between them. The part of the CDR3 DNA that was read is TGTGCCAGCAGTTCGCCCGGGGGGCGCAATGAG. This sequence encodes CASSSPGGRNE. The entire CDR3 protein reads CASSSPGGRNEQFF.

This clone has more than one count but fewer than ten. The DNA ends 3 residues before the CDR3 does, and the rest of the CDR3 is filled in from the germline J gene. This rearrangement joins TRBV6-4 to TRBJ2-3; D not resolved. CDR1 and CDR2 (germline): MRHNA, SNTAGT. The CDR3 has 14 residues. V lost 6 bases and J lost 1, with 11 bases in between. The CDR3 region is CASSRMARTDTQYF. The sequenced part of the CDR3 DNA is TGTGCCAGCAGCCGCATGGCTCGCACAGATACG.

The sample holds a few counts of this clone. Coverage ceases 3 residues before the CDR3 finishes, and the germline J gene fills in the end. This sequence joins TRBV18 and TRBJ2-7; TRBD1 matches at 7 bases. J lost 2 bases, V lost 3 bases, and 4 bases had no gene match. Germline V CDR1 and CDR2: KGHSH, LQKENI. This CDR3 is built from 14 residues. CDR3: CASSPSGQPYEQYF. CDR3 bases read: TGTGCCAGCTCACCGTCGGGACAGCCCTACGAG. The full variable domain, rest sourced from reference TRBV18 and TRBJ2-7, is NAGVMQNPRHLVRRRGQEARLRCSPMKGHSHVYWYRQLPEEGLKFMVYLQKENIIDESGMPKERFSAEFPKEGPSILRIQQVVRGDSAAYFCASSPSGQPYEQYFGPGTRLTVT.

For this clone: The read comes to an end 3 residues before the CDR3 does, leaving the germline J gene to fill in the end. The genes are TRBV19 and TRBJ2-7, with D possibly matching TRBD2 (6 bases). The V end lost 5 bases, the J end lost 5 bases, and 13 bases lay between the germline ends. Germline V lookup: CDR1 LNHDA, CDR2 SQIVND (reference sequence). CDR3 length: 13 residues. This CDR3 is CASSLRGGDEQYF. CDR3 DNA (partial): TGTGCCAGTAGTCTCCGGGGAGGCGACGAG.

Notes on this clone: The CDR3 goes on 3 residues after the read ends, and that part is filled in from the germline J gene. The chain is built from TRBV19 and TRBJ2-1; D call uncertain. V was cut by 6 bases and J by 8 bases, with 20 bases left in between. This CDR3 contains 15 residues. From germline, CDR1 is LNHDA and CDR2 SQIVND (reference sequence). The covered CDR3 bases are TGTGCCAGTAGGGGCTATAGGGCAGGTTTCGATGAG. As protein: CASRGYRAGFDE. The complete CDR3 protein is CASRGYRAGFDEQFF.

This clone was seen many times. This CDR3 reads CATGLADSYNEQFF. The sequenced part of the CDR3 DNA is TGTGCCACAGGACTAGCGGATTCCTACAATGAG. The chain links TRBV19 to TRBJ2-1; 10 nucleotides agree with TRBD2. The sequenced fragment ends 3 residues before the CDR3 boundary, so the rest is inferred from the germline J gene. Germline-derived CDR1 and CDR2 are LNHDA and SQIVND (reference sequence). J lost 1 base, V lost 10 bases, and 4 bases had no gene match. This CDR3 has 14 amino acids.

A word on this clone: The sequenced fragment ends 3 residues before the CDR3 boundary, so the rest is inferred from the germline J gene. The chain carries TRBV7-2 and TRBJ1-2; D gene ambiguous. Germline assignment: CDR1 SGHTA and CDR2 FQGNSA. Trimming left V 4 bases short and J 2 bases short, with 14 bases between. The CDR3 totals 15 residues. This chain's CDR3 is CASSSKPGINYGYTF. The CDR3 bases that were read are TGTGCCAGCAGCTCTAAACCAGGAATAAACTATGGC.

This clone has only a few counts. The read ends 3 residues before the CDR3 terminus; that terminus is restored from the germline J gene. The J gene is TRBJ2-5, the V gene TRBV7-6; 8 bases are a match to TRBD1. CDR1 SGHVS and CDR2 FNYEAQ come from the germline V gene. CDR3 length: 13 residues. V was pared by 3 bases and J by 4 bases, with 1 base of the junction left unmatched. The DNA read from the CDR3 is TGTGCCAGCAGCTTTACAGGGGGAGAGACC. Amino acid sequence: CASSFTGGET. In full, the CDR3 reads CASSFTGGETQYF.

In regard to this clone: Read coverage stops 3 residues before the CDR3 terminus; the germline J gene supplies the remainder. The V call is TRBV2, the J call TRBJ2-7, with D possibly being TRBD1 (5 bases). CDR1 and CDR2 from the germline V gene are SNHLY and FYNNEI. The CDR3 has 11 amino acids. The V end was cut by 8 bases, the J end by 4 bases, with 9 bases between. CDR3 protein: CASDRKYEQYF. Partial CDR3 DNA: TGTGCCAGCGACAGAAAGTACGAG.

This clone was counted only a few times. Germline and junction disagree at one end, which may indicate a read error. The read is 3 residues too short to cover the CDR3 end, so that end is filled in from the germline J gene. The chain links TRBV7-2 to TRBJ2-3; D is ambiguous. The CDR3 sequence is 12 residues long. Germline CDR1 is SGHTA and CDR2 is FQGNSA. CDR3 DNA, as far as it was read: TGTGCCAGCAGCTTAGGGGCAGAAACG. This encodes CASSLGAET. The entire CDR3 protein is CASSLGAETQYF.

Ten or more counts support this clone. From the germline J gene comes the end of the CDR3, since the read stops 3 residues before it. V usage is TRBV7-9 and J usage is TRBJ2-4, with a possible D match to TRBD2 (5 bases). CDR3 size: 13 residues. Germline CDR1 and CDR2: SEHNR and FQNEAQ (reference sequence). V was clipped by 6 bases and J by 3 bases, with 9 bases between them. The CDR3 region is CASRDGDKNIQYF. CDR3 DNA, as far as it was read: TGTGCCAGCAGGGACGGGGACAAAAACATT.

In this sample, this clone turned up many times. Sequencing ends 3 residues short of the CDR3 end; the germline J gene provides the rest. The chain employs TRBV20-1 and TRBJ2-5; TRBD1 matches 10 bases. V gave up 5 bases and J gave up 4 bases; unmatched junction bases: 7. The length of the CDR3 is 14 residues. Per the germline V gene, CDR1 is DFQATT and CDR2 is SNEGSKA (reference sequence). The CDR3 here is CSAAGTGDGETQYF. The part of the CDR3 DNA that was read is TGCAGTGCTGCCGGGACAGGGGACGGAGAGACC.

This clone was detected many times. The read ends 3 residues early relative to the CDR3; the germline J gene fills the gap. This sequence joins TRBV19 and TRBJ1-1; weak D call: TRBD1 (5 bases). V was cut by 5 bases and J by 0 bases, with 10 bases left in between. This CDR3 has 14 residues. Germline V gives CDR1 LNHDA, CDR2 SQIVND (reference sequence). The part of the CDR3 DNA that was read is TGTGCCAGTAGTGCGGGGGGGATGAACACTGAA. This translates into CASSAGGMNTE. The complete CDR3 sequence is CASSAGGMNTEAFF.

This clone was recorded many times. The missing CDR3 end, 3 residues past where the read stops, is filled in from the germline J gene. The V call is TRBV20-1, the J call TRBJ2-1; 13 nucleotides agree with TRBD2. The junction had 9 bases not matched to a gene; V was cut back by 0 bases and J by 4 bases. The CDR3 consists of 18 residues. The germline CDR1 and CDR2 sequences are DFQATT and SNEGSKA (reference sequence). CDR3 DNA, as far as it was read: TGCAGTGCTAGAGATCGTGGACTAGCGGGAGTAACTTACAATGAG. It yields the protein CSARDRGLAGVTYNE. The complete CDR3 reads CSARDRGLAGVTYNEQFF.

This clone turned up a few times. The CDR3 end is not reached by the read, which stops 3 residues before it; the germline J gene fills it in. The V gene is TRBV18, the J gene TRBJ1-1; TRBD1 matches 7 bases. This CDR3 has 15 amino acids. CDR1 is KGHSH and CDR2 is LQKENI in the germline V gene. Trimming removed 2 bases from V and 4 bases from J; junction bases left unmatched: 7. The sequenced CDR3 bases are TGTGCCAGCTCACCAGTCCCAGGGGGGACCACTGAA. Amino acids: CASSPVPGGTTE. The complete CDR3 protein is CASSPVPGGTTEAFF.